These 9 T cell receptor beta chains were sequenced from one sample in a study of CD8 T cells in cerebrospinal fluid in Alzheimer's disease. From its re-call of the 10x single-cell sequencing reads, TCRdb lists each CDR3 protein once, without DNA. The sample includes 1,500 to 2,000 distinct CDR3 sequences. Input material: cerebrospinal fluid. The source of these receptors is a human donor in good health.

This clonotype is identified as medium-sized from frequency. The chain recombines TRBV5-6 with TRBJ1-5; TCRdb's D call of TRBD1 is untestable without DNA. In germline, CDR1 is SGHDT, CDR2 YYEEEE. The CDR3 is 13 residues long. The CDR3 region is CASSLEGMGPQHF.

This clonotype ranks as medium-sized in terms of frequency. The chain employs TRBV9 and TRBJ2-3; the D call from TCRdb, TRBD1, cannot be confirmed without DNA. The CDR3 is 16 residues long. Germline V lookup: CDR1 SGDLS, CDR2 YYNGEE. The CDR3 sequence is CASSGGRGGHTDTQYF.

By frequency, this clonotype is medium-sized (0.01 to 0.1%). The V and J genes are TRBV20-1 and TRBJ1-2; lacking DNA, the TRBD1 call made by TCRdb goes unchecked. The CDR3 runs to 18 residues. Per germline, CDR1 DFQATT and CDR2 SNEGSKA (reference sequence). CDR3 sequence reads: CSARGLLSGTGIGDGYTF.

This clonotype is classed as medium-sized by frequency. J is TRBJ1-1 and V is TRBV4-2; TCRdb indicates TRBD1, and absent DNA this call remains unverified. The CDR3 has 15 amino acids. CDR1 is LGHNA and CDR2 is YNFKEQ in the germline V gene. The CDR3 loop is CASSQDSSGATEAFF.

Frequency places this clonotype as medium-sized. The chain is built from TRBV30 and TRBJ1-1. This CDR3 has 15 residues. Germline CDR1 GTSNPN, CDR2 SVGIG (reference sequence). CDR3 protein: CAWSTAWGISTEAFF.

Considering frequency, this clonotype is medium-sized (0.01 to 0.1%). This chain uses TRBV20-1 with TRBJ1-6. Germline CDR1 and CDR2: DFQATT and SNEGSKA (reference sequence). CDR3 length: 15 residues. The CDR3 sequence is CSARAVAVINSPLHF.

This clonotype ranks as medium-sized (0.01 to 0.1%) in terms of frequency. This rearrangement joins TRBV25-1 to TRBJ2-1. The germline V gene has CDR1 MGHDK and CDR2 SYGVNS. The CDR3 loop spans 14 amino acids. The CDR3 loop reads CASSEGGFYNEQFF.

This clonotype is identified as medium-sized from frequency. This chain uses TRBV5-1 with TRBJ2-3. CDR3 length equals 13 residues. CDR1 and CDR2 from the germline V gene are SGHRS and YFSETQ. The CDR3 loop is CASSPSVADTQYF.

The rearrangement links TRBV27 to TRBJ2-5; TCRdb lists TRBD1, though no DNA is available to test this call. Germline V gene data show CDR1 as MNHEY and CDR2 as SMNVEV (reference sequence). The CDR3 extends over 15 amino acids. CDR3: CASSFLSGGKETQYF.